This TCR beta chain was sequenced in a study of T-cell memory formation after mild COVID-19. Findings and limits, study-wide: Later expanders leaned CD4+, whereas clones that contracted between day 15 and 85 were balanced CD4/CD8. Second-wave clones that peaked on day 37 lacked confirmed SARS-CoV-2 specificity. Mostly located in CM and EM were contracting CD4+ clones, with contracting CD8+ clones located in EMRA.

There are many counts of this clonotype. The antigen is undetermined. V dropped 3 bases and J dropped 7 bases, with 15 bases sitting between them. The CDR3 is 14 amino acids. Germline CDR1 MNHNS, CDR2 SASEGT. The 5'RACE method, run with constant-segment primers, produced TCR alpha and TCR beta cDNA libraries (carrying sample barcodes and UMIs). TCRdb re-called the 5' RACE reads through MiXCR, storing one row per CDR3 protein. The table lists around 5,000 distinct CDR3 sequences, roughly 23% of them singletons. The source material was PBMCs or a T cell subset sorted from them (not recorded which). The TCR originated in an adult who had mild COVID-19 (a few samples of this study predate the infection). Cell type and time point are not known. The rearrangement links TRBV6-1 to TRBJ2-5, with D perhaps TRBD1 (6 bases). DNA for the CDR3: TGTGCCAGCAGTGACCAGGGGTTGAGCGGGACCCAGTACTTC. Amino acid sequence: CASSDQGLSGTQYF.